The 21 T cell receptor beta chains below were found in one sample sequenced in a study of vaccination effects on CD4 cells after COVID-19. Their specific antigens are unknown. Before any sequencing was done, the ViraFEST assay used viral peptide pools to expand antigen-specific CD4+ T cells. The authors isolated CD4+ T cells after about eleven days of culture. Generated by immunoSEQ multiplex PCR, the TCRdb table keeps only in-frame clones and is missing some. The sample consists of under 65,000 clones, 75% to 90% of them appearing once. Here the sequenced sample was CD4+ T cells from PBMCs cultured with HCoV-229E spike peptides, taken before COVID-19 vaccination. The receptors were sampled from a human donor who received a COVID-19 vaccine.

This clone was seen a single time. The chain has TRBV4-3 and TRBJ1-3; TRBD1 is a possible D gene (6 bases). Germline V gene lookup returns CDR1 LGHNA and CDR2 YSLEER. Trimming removed 1 base from V and 4 bases from J, with 11 bases in between. The CDR3 extends over 15 amino acids. The CDR3 loop reads CASSQAWRGGNTIYF. CDR3 nucleotide sequence: TGCGCCAGCAGCCAAGCGTGGAGGGGGGGAAACACCATATATTTT.

The chain has TRBV4-1 and TRBJ2-4, with D perhaps matching TRBD1 (6 bases). CDR1 and CDR2 (germline): MGHRA, YSYEKL. V gave up 0 bases and J gave up 4 bases, with 7 bases separating them. CDR3 length: 14 residues. CDR3 in amino acids: CASSQDRGKNIQYF. The CDR3 DNA reads TGCGCCAGCAGCCAAGACAGGGGTAAAAACATTCAGTACTTC.

The chain employs TRBV4-3 and TRBJ1-2; 9 bases are a match to TRBD1. Germline V CDR1 and CDR2: LGHNA, YSLEER. Germline trimming cut 4 bases from V and 2 bases from J; bases unmatched to any gene: 8. The CDR3 runs to 16 residues. The CDR3 bases are TGCGCCAGCAGCCTGGCCTGGACAGGGGACAACTATGGCTACACCTTC. Residues: CASSLAWTGDNYGYTF.

The CDR3 sequence is CASSPYSNQPQHF. CDR3 in DNA: TGTGCCAGCAGTCCATATAGCAATCAGCCCCAGCATTTT. J is TRBJ1-5 and V is TRBV2, with no clear D. CDR3 length: 13 amino acids. Trimming pared 5 bases from V and 0 bases from J, leaving 5 bases between. Germline V CDR1 and CDR2: SNHLY, FYNNEI. Variable domain in full (rest from reference TRBV2 and TRBJ1-5): EPEVTQTPSHQVTQMGQEVILRCVPISNHLYFYWYRQILGQKVEFLVSFYNNEISEKSEIFDDQFSVERPDGSNFTLKIRSTKLEDSAMYFCASSPYSNQPQHFGDGTRLSIL.

The gene calls are TRBV18 and TRBJ1-6; D may be TRBD1 (5 bases). CDR1 KGHSH and CDR2 LQKENI come from the germline V gene. The CDR3 length is 15 residues. V was clipped by 6 bases and J by 5 bases, with 14 bases between them. The chain's CDR3 is CASSRRDGNNSPLHF. The CDR3 nucleotides read TGTGCCAGCTCCCGCCGGGACGGTAATAATTCACCCCTCCACTTT.

This clone has more than one count but fewer than ten. The V gene is TRBV28, the J gene TRBJ2-7; TRBD1 is a possible D gene (6 bases). CDR3 length: 14 residues. Trimming removed 5 bases at V and 3 bases at J, with 14 bases between. CDR1 MDHEN and CDR2 SYDVKM come from the germline V gene. CDR3 nucleotides: TGTGCCAGCAGTCCCCCAGGACAGATCTACGAGCAGTACGTC. Translating gives CASSPPGQIYEQYV.

This chain joins TRBV24-1 and TRBJ2-3; D gene unclear. Per germline, CDR1 KGHDR and CDR2 SFDVKD. V was pared by 1 base and J by 8 bases, with 9 bases between. The CDR3 runs 13 residues. CDR3 nucleotide sequence: TGTGCCACCAGTGATTTAGGCCCCGTTACGCAGTATTTT. The encoded protein is CATSDLGPVTQYF.

This sequence joins TRBV9 and TRBJ1-3, with D possibly TRBD1 on 6 matching bases. Per germline, CDR1 SGDLS and CDR2 YYNGEE. The CDR3 consists of 15 residues. V was clipped by 4 bases and J by 0 bases, with 11 bases between them. CDR3 loop: CASSMTGLSGNTIYF. In DNA form, the CDR3 reads TGTGCCAGCAGCATGACAGGTCTCTCTGGAAACACCATATATTTT.

The gene calls are TRBV11-3 and TRBJ2-3; 10 positions match TRBD1. Looked up from germline, CDR1 is SGHNT and CDR2 is YENEEA. V gave up 7 bases and J gave up 4 bases; unmatched junction bases: 8. CDR3 length: 15 amino acids. The CDR3 nucleotides read TGTGCCAGCACTTCCGGGACAGGGGAAGCAGATACGCAGTATTTT. Translating it yields CASTSGTGEADTQYF.

This chain uses TRBV28 with TRBJ1-1, with D perhaps matching TRBD1 (5 bases). In germline, CDR1 is MDHEN, CDR2 SYDVKM. The CDR3 sequence is 16 residues long. V dropped 5 bases and J dropped 0 bases, with 16 bases sitting between them. In DNA form, the CDR3 reads TGTGCCAGCAGTCCCCCCCGGGGCGACATGAACACTGAAGCTTTCTTT. Translated, it gives CASSPPRGDMNTEAFF.

The chain uses TRBV6-2 or TRBV6-3 and TRBJ2-7, with a weak D call TRBD2 (6 bases). This CDR3 region has 16 residues. Trimming shortened V by 5 bases and J by 3 bases, and 20 bases separated the two germline ends. From germline, CDR1 is MNHEY and CDR2 SVGEGT. The DNA of the CDR3 is TGTGCCAGCAGTCAGCCCCCGGGACTGGCGTTCTACGAGCAGTACGTC. Residues: CASSQPPGLAFYEQYV.

The chain recombines TRBV7-2 with TRBJ1-2, with D maybe TRBD1 (6 bases). V lost 4 bases and J 2 bases, leaving 17 bases between the germline ends. This CDR3 is 16 amino acids long. Germline-derived CDR1 and CDR2 are SGHTA and FQGNSA. The CDR3: CASSYLRGDKNYGYTF. CDR3 DNA: TGTGCCAGCAGCTACCTTAGAGGGGACAAAAACTATGGCTACACCTTC. The entire variable domain, with the rest obtained from reference TRBV7-2 and TRBJ1-2, is as follows: GAGVSQSPSNKVTEKGKDVELRCDPISGHTALYWYRQSLGQGLEFLIYFQGNSAPDKSGLPSDRFSAERTGGSVSTLTIQRTQQEDSAVYLCASSYLRGDKNYGYTFGSGTRLTVV.

The rearrangement joins TRBV28 to TRBJ2-1, with D perhaps TRBD1 (5 bases). Between the trimmed V and J ends, which lost 4 bases and 3 bases, there was a span of 10 bases. CDR1 and CDR2 (germline): MDHEN, SYDVKM. This CDR3 is 14 amino acids long. CDR3 nucleotide sequence: TGTGCCAGCAGTTCAGGGCACTTCTACAATGAGCAGTTCTTC. This translates into CASSSGHFYNEQFF.

This clone showed up just a few times. This chain links TRBV5-4 with TRBJ2-1, with 7 bases identical to TRBD2. From germline, CDR1 is SGHNT and CDR2 YYREEE (reference sequence). V shed 7 bases and J 4 bases; nucleotides not matched to a gene: 8. The CDR3 length is 14 residues. CDR3 nucleotides: TGTGCCAGCTTTCGCGGGGGAACTTACAATGAGCAGTTCTTC. Residues: CASFRGGTYNEQFF.

The CDR3 loop is CASSEALGIGAEAFF. The CDR3 region has the DNA TGTGCCAGCAGTGAAGCGCTGGGGATTGGGGCTGAAGCTTTCTTT. V gene TRBV6-1 combines with J gene TRBJ1-1; no firm D call. This CDR3 region has 15 residues. Germline V gives CDR1 MNHNS, CDR2 SASEGT. The V gene lost 0 bases and the J gene lost 6 bases, with 14 bases spanning the gap.

The J gene is TRBJ2-2, the V gene TRBV15; D not resolved. Trimming left V 0 bases short and J 6 bases short, with 5 bases between. The CDR3 runs 13 residues. The germline CDR1 and CDR2 sequences are LNHNV and YYDKDF (reference sequence). The CDR3 protein is CATSRDRSGELFF. The CDR3 bases are TGTGCCACCAGCAGAGATCGTTCCGGGGAGCTGTTTTTT. The complete variable domain, with remaining parts taken from reference TRBV15 and TRBJ2-2, reads DAMVIQNPRYQVTQFGKPVTLSCSQTLNHNVMYWYQQKSSQAPKLLFHYYDKDFNNEADTPDNFQSRRPNTSFCFLDIRSPGLGDTAMYLCATSRDRSGELFFGEGSRLTVL.

The sample holds one count of this clone. The sample carries other DNA sequences with the same CDR3. The V gene is TRBV11-2, the J gene TRBJ1-2, with D hard to call. Looked up from germline, CDR1 is SGHAT and CDR2 is FQNNGV. V was clipped by 1 base and J by 5 bases, with 14 bases between them. The CDR3 covers 15 residues. CDR3 DNA sequence: TGTGCCAGCAGCTTAGGAGGCGCGGGGAATTATGGCTACACCTTC. Encoded protein: CASSLGGAGNYGYTF. Using reference TRBV11-2 and TRBJ1-2 for the parts outside the CDR3, the full variable domain is EAGVAQSPRYKIIEKRQSVAFWCNPISGHATLYWYQQILGQGPKLLIQFQNNGVVDDSQLPKDRFSAERLKGVDSTLKIQPAKLEDSAVYLCASSLGGAGNYGYTFGSGTRLTVV.

J is TRBJ1-1 and V is TRBV5-1, with D uncertain. Trimming took 1 base from V and 1 from J, leaving 5 bases between them. The germline CDR1 and CDR2 sequences are SGHRS and YFSETQ. This CDR3 is built from 13 residues. The CDR3 reads CASSLTRNTEAFF. Written as DNA, the CDR3 is TGCGCCAGCAGCTTGACACGGAACACTGAAGCTTTCTTT.

The V and J genes are TRBV3-1 (or the pseudogene TRBV3-2) and TRBJ2-1; D might be TRBD2 (5 bases). V dropped 8 bases and J dropped 7 bases, with 18 bases sitting between them. Germline V lookup: CDR1 LGHDT, CDR2 YNNKEL (reference sequence). This CDR3 is 14 amino acids long. Here the CDR3 DNA reads TGTGCCAGCGCACCCCTAGCAAAGGCTAATGAGCAGTTCTTC. Residues: CASAPLAKANEQFF.

The chain joins TRBV6-5 to TRBJ1-5; D perhaps matches TRBD1 (5 bases). Deletions cut 0 bases from V and 7 bases from J, with 7 bases between. CDR3 length: 13 amino acids. Germline V CDR1 and CDR2: MNHEY, SVGAGI. The chain's CDR3 is CASSYSRGQPQHF. The CDR3, as DNA: TGTGCCAGCAGTTACTCGAGGGGACAGCCCCAGCATTTT.

This chain connects TRBV3-1 (or the pseudogene TRBV3-2) to TRBJ2-5; no firm D call. CDR1 is LGHDT and CDR2 is YNNKEL in the germline V gene (reference sequence). The CDR3 is made up of 15 amino acids. Trimming took 2 bases from V and 1 from J, leaving 11 bases between them. The CDR3 here is CASSQPARFQETQYF. As DNA, the CDR3 is TGTGCCAGCAGCCAACCAGCCAGGTTCCAAGAGACCCAGTACTTC.